This T cell receptor beta chain was sequenced in a study of shared clonotypes between healthy human individuals. Study-wide points: Donor scarcity curtailed the genetic and exposure-history diversity represented herein. With a handful of donors compared, 5% to 5.5% of naive CD4 clonotypes were shared.

This CDR3 contains 12 residues. Germline lookup yields CDR1 SEHNR and CDR2 FQNEAQ (reference sequence). V lost 4 bases and J lost 9, with 7 bases in between. On this clone itself: Antigen specificity is unknown.

TCRdb keeps only in-frame clones here, not all; method: immunoSEQ multiplex PCR. The sample comprises some 2,400,000 clones, 90% to 96% of which are singletons, and around 0.13% rests with the top ten. The clonotype was recovered from a man in his late teens or twenties in good health. The sample taken for sequencing was naive CD4+ T cells sorted from blood. The subset is: CD45RA+ positively selected. The chain employs TRBV7-9 and TRBJ2-6; D gene ambiguous. CDR3 sequence reads: CASSSPVNVLTF. The DNA of the CDR3 is TGTGCCAGCAGCTCCCCTGTCAACGTCCTGACTTTC.